Below, 19 T cell receptor beta chains from the same sample are listed, as sequenced in a study of blood T cell repertoires in COVID-19. Assay: immunoSEQ multiplex PCR; the TCRdb copy retains only in-frame clones and omits some. Seen here are roughly 140,000 clones, about 84% observed once, and the top ten hold roughly 8.6%. Sequencing was done on a sample of peripheral blood. The receptors were gathered from a woman older than 75 in a cohort sampled during active or convalescent COVID-19.

V usage is TRBV5-6 and J usage is TRBJ1-2; D not resolved. Looked up from germline, CDR1 is SGHDT and CDR2 is YYEEEE. The CDR3 spans 12 residues. Trimming shortened V by 3 bases and J by 6 bases, and 9 bases separated the two germline ends. CDR3 loop: CASSYYRDGYTF. The CDR3 nucleotides are TGTGCCAGCAGCTACTATCGGGATGGCTACACCTTC.

Only a few counts were recorded for this clone. The gene calls are TRBV6-1 and TRBJ2-7; 7 bases line up with TRBD2. The junction had 9 bases not matched to a gene; V was cut back by 4 bases and J by 0 bases. CDR1 and CDR2 (germline): MNHNS, SASEGT. This CDR3 has 16 amino acids. The CDR3 nucleotides are TGTGCCAGCAGTGCCCATGGGGGGGACCCCTCCTACGAGCAGTACTTC. As protein: CASSAHGGDPSYEQYF.

This chain uses TRBV4-2 with TRBJ1-6; D gene unclear. The V gene lost 0 bases and the J gene lost 10 bases, with 7 bases spanning the gap. Per germline, CDR1 LGHNA and CDR2 YNFKEQ. The CDR3 contains 13 residues. Here the CDR3 reads CASSQELESPLHF. CDR3 bases: TGTGCCAGCAGCCAAGAGCTTGAGTCACCCCTCCACTTT.

This rearrangement joins TRBV9 to TRBJ2-3; TRBD2 matches 8 bases. Looked up from germline, CDR1 is SGDLS and CDR2 is YYNGEE. The CDR3 loop spans 16 amino acids. V shed 3 bases and J 2 bases; nucleotides not matched to a gene: 8. The CDR3 bases are TGTGCCAGCAGCGCGATAGCGGGGACTTACACAGATACGCAGTATTTT. The encoded protein is CASSAIAGTYTDTQYF.

The chain recombines TRBV7-9 with TRBJ1-1; D may be TRBD1 (5 bases). The CDR3 loop spans 14 amino acids. V lost 7 bases and J 1 base, leaving 13 bases between the germline ends. Germline assignment: CDR1 SEHNR and CDR2 FQNEAQ (reference sequence). In DNA form, the CDR3 reads TGTGCCAGCAACTTTGGGGCGGAGAACACTGAAGCTTTCTTT. It yields the protein CASNFGAENTEAFF. The full variable domain, rest sourced from reference TRBV7-9 and TRBJ1-1, is DTGVSQNPRHKITKRGQNVTFRCDPISEHNRLYWYRQTLGQGPEFLTYFQNEAQLEKSRLLSDRFSAERPKGSFSTLEIQRTEQGDSAMYLCASNFGAENTEAFFGQGTRLTVV.

The sample holds one count of this clone. V is TRBV2 and J is TRBJ2-3; 8 nucleotides match TRBD1. Losses at the gene ends were 5 bases for V and 3 bases for J; bases not matched to a gene: 10. Germline-derived CDR1 and CDR2 are SNHLY and FYNNEI. This CDR3 comprises 16 residues. CDR3 loop: CASSTLQGGGTDTQYF. In nucleotides, the CDR3 is TGTGCCAGCAGTACCCTACAGGGGGGTGGGACAGATACGCAGTATTTT.

This clone was counted only a few times. The rearrangement joins TRBV9 to TRBJ1-2, with TRBD1 identical over 12 bases. The V gene's germline CDR1 is SGDLS and CDR2 YYNGEE. The CDR3 spans 15 residues. After removal of 1 base from V and 7 bases from J, the junction contained 5 bases not matched to a gene. The DNA of the CDR3 is TGTGCCAGCAGCGTACAGGGACAGGGGGCAGGTGGCTACACCTTC. It translates to CASSVQGQGAGGYTF.

The V call is TRBV24-1, the J call TRBJ1-5, with 8 bases fitting TRBD1. The CDR3 has 14 amino acids. Germline CDR1 reads KGHDR; CDR2 reads SFDVKD. The V segment lost 9 bases and the J segment 3 bases; nucleotides outside the gene matches: 6. CDR3 sequence: CATAGGPNNQPQHF. The CDR3 DNA reads TGTGCCACCGCAGGGGGCCCGAACAATCAGCCCCAGCATTTT.

J is TRBJ1-2 and V is TRBV2; 11 bases agree with TRBD1. This CDR3 has 14 residues. Germline CDR1 SNHLY, CDR2 FYNNEI. Unmatched junction bases numbered 10, after V lost 10 bases and J lost 6 bases. Here the CDR3 reads CATRPGQGVHGYTF. The CDR3 nucleotides are TGTGCCACAAGGCCGGGACAGGGGGTACATGGCTACACCTTC.

CDR3 protein: CASSLGLGGGNEQFF. The DNA of the CDR3 is TGTGCCAGCAGCTTAGGTCTAGGGGGGGGGAATGAGCAGTTCTTC. This chain connects TRBV11-2 to TRBJ2-1; D may be TRBD2 (7 bases). The CDR3 consists of 15 residues. Germline CDR1 and CDR2: SGHAT and FQNNGV. The V and J ends lost 1 base and 7 bases respectively, with 14 bases between them.

This chain links TRBV4-1 with TRBJ2-3; 11 bases fit TRBD2. The CDR3 is made up of 17 amino acids. The germline CDR1 and CDR2 sequences are MGHRA and YSYEKL. With V trimmed by 3 bases and J by 7 bases, 12 bases remained unmatched. The CDR3 region is CASSQSQLAGAWNTQYF. The CDR3 DNA reads as TGCGCCAGCAGCCAGTCCCAACTAGCGGGGGCGTGGAATACGCAGTATTTT.

The rearrangement links TRBV7-6 to TRBJ1-3; TRBD1 matches 7 bases. CDR1 and CDR2 (germline): SGHVS, FNYEAQ. This CDR3 contains 16 residues. V lost 4 bases to trimming and J lost 0 bases; unmatched junction nucleotides: 6. CDR3 region: CASSSGTVSSGNTIYF. The CDR3 bases are TGTGCCAGCAGCTCCGGGACAGTGAGCTCTGGAAACACCATATATTTT.

The chain recombines TRBV19 with TRBJ1-4; D is possibly TRBD1 (5 bases). V shed 11 bases and J shed 3 bases, with 16 bases lying between them. This CDR3 has 14 residues. CDR1 is LNHDA and CDR2 is SQIVND in the germline V gene (reference sequence). This CDR3 is CAVGQRGANEKLFF. The CDR3, as DNA: TGTGCCGTTGGGCAGCGGGGGGCTAATGAAAAACTGTTTTTT.

V and J are TRBV7-9 and TRBJ2-3; D unresolved. V was pared by 9 bases and J by 7 bases, with 17 bases between. The CDR3 sequence is 13 residues long. Germline V lookup: CDR1 SEHNR, CDR2 FQNEAQ (reference sequence). CDR3 amino acids: CASEELVLNTQYF. The CDR3 nucleotides are TGTGCCAGTGAAGAATTAGTCTTGAATACGCAGTATTTT.

The chain employs TRBV3-1 (or the pseudogene TRBV3-2) and TRBJ2-5; tentative D call: TRBD2 (5 bases). The CDR3 totals 14 residues. Trimming removed 3 bases from V and 1 base from J, with 9 bases in between. Germline lookup yields CDR1 LGHDT and CDR2 YNNKEL (reference sequence). CDR3 nucleotides: TGTGCCAGCAGCCAGGCCGGGGTCCAAGAGACCCAGTACTTC. Amino acids: CASSQAGVQETQYF.

This sequence joins TRBV12-3 or TRBV12-4 and TRBJ1-3; D is undetermined. V lost 8 bases and J lost 4, with 9 bases in between. CDR3 length: 12 amino acids. The CDR3 here is CASLGVGNTIYF. The CDR3 region has the DNA TGTGCCAGCCTCGGTGTCGGAAACACCATATATTTT.

V gene TRBV7-8 combines with J gene TRBJ1-5; possible D gene TRBD1, 6 bases. The germline V gene has CDR1 SGHVS and CDR2 FQNEAQ. The CDR3 sequence is 15 residues long. The V end lost 5 bases, the J end lost 5 bases, and 16 bases lay between the germline ends. The CDR3 bases are TGTGCCAGCAGCACGCCCGGGACACCCGATCAGCCCCAGCATTTT. Translation gives CASSTPGTPDQPQHF.

The chain carries TRBV7-3 and TRBJ2-1; TRBD2 matches at 10 bases. V was pared by 2 bases and J by 3 bases, with 1 base of the junction left unmatched. Germline V CDR1 and CDR2: SGHTA, FQGTGA. The CDR3 runs 15 residues. DNA of the CDR3: TGTGCCAGCAGCTTACTAGCGGGGGACTACAATGAGCAGTTCTTC. Translation: CASSLLAGDYNEQFF. The variable domain in full, completed from reference TRBV7-3 and TRBJ2-1, reads GAGVSQTPSNKVTEKGKYVELRCDPISGHTALYWYRQSLGQGPEFLIYFQGTGAADDSGLPNDRFFAVRPEGSVSTLKIQRTERGDSAVYLCASSLLAGDYNEQFFGPGTRLTVL.

In nucleotides, the CDR3 is TGCGCCAGCAGCCAAGATCCCGGAAGGGGATGGGGCACAGATACGCAGTATTTT. Residues: CASSQDPGRGWGTDTQYF. V usage is TRBV4-3 and J usage is TRBJ2-3; D might be TRBD1 (5 bases). Per germline, CDR1 LGHNA and CDR2 YSLEER. The CDR3 covers 18 residues. Trimming took off 0 bases at V and 1 base at J, with 17 bases between the two ends.